The T cell receptor beta chain under discussion was sequenced for a study of regulatory T cells in long-lasting Graves disease. CDR3 size: 16 residues. Between the trimmed V and J ends, which lost 1 base and 4 bases, there was a span of 17 bases. CDR1 is SGDLS and CDR2 is YYNGEE in the germline V gene. Time point described: persistent/refractory GD, antithyroid drugs over 5 years with positive TRAb. Generation of the TCR library employed RNA extracted from PBMCs. HTBI primers from iRepertoire and Arm-PCR of CDR3 regions yielded the TCR beta libraries. TCRdb recomputed calls from the multiplex PCR reads with MiXCR, one row per CDR3 protein. Among approximately 500,000 distinct CDR3 sequences listed, 20% to 25% were seen once.

The rearrangement links TRBV9 to TRBJ1-2, with a weak D call TRBD1 (5 bases). This sequence originates from a female donor with Graves disease. Sequenced material: peripheral blood mononuclear cells (PBMCs), taken when the disease was refractory, from a patient treated with antithyroid drugs. The CDR3 nucleotides are TGTGCCAGCAGCGTATATCCCGCAGGGTTGGGCTATGGCTACACCTTC. It codes for CASSVYPAGLGYGYTF.